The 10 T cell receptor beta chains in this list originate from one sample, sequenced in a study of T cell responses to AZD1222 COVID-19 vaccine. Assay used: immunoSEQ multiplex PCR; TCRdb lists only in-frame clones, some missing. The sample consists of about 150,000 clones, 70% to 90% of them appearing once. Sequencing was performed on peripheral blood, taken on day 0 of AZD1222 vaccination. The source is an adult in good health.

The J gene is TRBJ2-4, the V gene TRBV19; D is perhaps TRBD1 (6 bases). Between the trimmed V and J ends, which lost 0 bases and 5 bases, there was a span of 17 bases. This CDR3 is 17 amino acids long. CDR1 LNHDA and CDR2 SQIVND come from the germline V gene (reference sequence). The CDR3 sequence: CASSIDRGSGGQNIQYF. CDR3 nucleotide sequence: TGTGCCAGTAGTATAGACAGGGGAAGTGGGGGACAAAACATTCAGTACTTC.

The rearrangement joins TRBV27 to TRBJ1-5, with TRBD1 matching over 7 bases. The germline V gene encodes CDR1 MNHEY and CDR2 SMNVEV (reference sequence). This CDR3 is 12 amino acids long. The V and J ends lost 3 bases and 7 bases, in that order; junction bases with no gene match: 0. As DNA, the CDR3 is TGTGCCAGCAGTTTGACAGGGCAGCCCCAGCATTTT. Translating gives CASSLTGQPQHF.

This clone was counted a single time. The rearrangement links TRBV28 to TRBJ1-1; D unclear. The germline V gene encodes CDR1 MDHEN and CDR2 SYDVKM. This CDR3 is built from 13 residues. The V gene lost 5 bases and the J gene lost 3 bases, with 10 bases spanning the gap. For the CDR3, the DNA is TGTGCCAGCAGTCCGCCCCAGGACACTGAAGCTTTCTTT. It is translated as CASSPPQDTEAFF.

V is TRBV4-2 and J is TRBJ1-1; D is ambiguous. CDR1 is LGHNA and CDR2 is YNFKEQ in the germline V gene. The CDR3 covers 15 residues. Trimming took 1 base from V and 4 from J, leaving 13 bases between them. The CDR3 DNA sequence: TGTGCCAGCAGCCAAGTACTCGGCGAAAGCACTGAAGCTTTCTTT. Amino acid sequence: CASSQVLGESTEAFF.

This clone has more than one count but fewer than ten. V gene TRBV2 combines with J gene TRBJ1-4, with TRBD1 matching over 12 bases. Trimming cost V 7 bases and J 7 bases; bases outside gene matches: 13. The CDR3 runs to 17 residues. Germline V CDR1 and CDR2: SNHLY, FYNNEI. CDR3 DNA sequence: TGTGCCAGCAACGAAGGGACAGGGGGCGCGTCTGTTGAAAAACTGTTTTTT. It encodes CASNEGTGGASVEKLFF. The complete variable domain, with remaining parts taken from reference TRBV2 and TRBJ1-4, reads EPEVTQTPSHQVTQMGQEVILRCVPISNHLYFYWYRQILGQKVEFLVSFYNNEISEKSEIFDDQFSVERPDGSNFTLKIRSTKLEDSAMYFCASNEGTGGASVEKLFFGSGTQLSVL.

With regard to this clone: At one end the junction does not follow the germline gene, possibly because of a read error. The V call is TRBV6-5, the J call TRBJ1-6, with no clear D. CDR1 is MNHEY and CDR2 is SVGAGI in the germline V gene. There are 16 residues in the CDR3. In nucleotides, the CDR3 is TGTGCCAGCAGTTACTCGGCGGGAGGTGGGAATTCCCCCCTCCACTTT. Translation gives CASSYSAGGGNSPLHF.

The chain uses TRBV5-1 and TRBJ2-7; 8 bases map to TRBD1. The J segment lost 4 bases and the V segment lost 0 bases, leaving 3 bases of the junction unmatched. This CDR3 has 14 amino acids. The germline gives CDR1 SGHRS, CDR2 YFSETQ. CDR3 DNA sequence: TGCGCCAGCAGCTTGGGACAGGGGCAGTACGAGCAGTACTTC. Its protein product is CASSLGQGQYEQYF.

DNA for the CDR3: TGTGCCAGCAGCCAAGTGGGAGGGGCGGGAGGAAACACCATATATTTT. Encoded protein: CASSQVGGAGGNTIYF. This rearrangement joins TRBV3-1 (or the pseudogene TRBV3-2) to TRBJ1-3; D possibly corresponds to TRBD1 (5 bases). Trimming left V 1 base short and J 4 bases short, with 14 bases between. From germline, CDR1 is LGHDT and CDR2 YNNKEL (reference sequence). This CDR3 has 16 amino acids.

The CDR3 nucleotides are TGTGCCAGCAGCTTAATCGGATCAGGGAAGGGCTACACCTTC. Encoded protein: CASSLIGSGKGYTF. The chain employs TRBV28 and TRBJ1-2; weak D call: TRBD1 (5 bases). Germline-derived CDR1 and CDR2 are MDHEN and SYDVKM. This CDR3 has 14 residues. Trimming pared 6 bases from V and 8 bases from J, leaving 19 bases between.

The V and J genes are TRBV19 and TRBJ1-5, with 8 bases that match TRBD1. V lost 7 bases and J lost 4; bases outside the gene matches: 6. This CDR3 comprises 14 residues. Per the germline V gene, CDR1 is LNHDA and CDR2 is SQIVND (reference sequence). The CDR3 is CASTGDRRNQPQHF. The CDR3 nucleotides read TGTGCCAGTACGGGGGACAGGAGAAATCAGCCCCAGCATTTT.